Below, 27 T cell receptor beta chains from the same sample are listed, as sequenced in a study of T cell repertoires in cytomegalovirus infection. From the reads, TCRdb called clonotypes with MiXCR, one entry per CDR3 protein. The sample carries tens of thousands of distinct CDR3 sequences, 28% recorded once. No antigens are known for them. The sequencing here drew on CD8+ T cells from cultured PBMCs, taken from culture after CMV antigen stimulation. The receptor source for this set is a human donor in good health (CMV status not recorded). Some clones in this sample may be carry-over from other donors' samples.

In this sample, this clonotype turned up many times. The J gene is TRBJ2-2, the V gene TRBV10-2, with no clear D. CDR1 and CDR2 from the germline V gene are WSHSY and SAAADI. The CDR3 loop spans 15 amino acids. V was shortened by 5 bases and J by 6 bases, with 16 bases between the two germline ends. DNA of the CDR3: TGCGCCAGCAGTCCCCCTCAGAAGGGCGCCGGGGAGCTGTTTTTT. The encoded protein is CASSPPQKGAGELFF.

Only one count was recorded for this clonotype. V is TRBV4-1 and J is TRBJ1-2; possible D gene TRBD1, 5 bases. The CDR3 has 16 amino acids. V dropped 1 base and J dropped 0 bases, with 12 bases sitting between them. CDR1 and CDR2 (germline): MGHRA, YSYEKL. CDR3 nucleotide sequence: TGCGCCAGCAGCCAAGGAGGCACAGGAGCTAACTATGGCTACACCTTC. It encodes CASSQGGTGANYGYTF.

This chain uses TRBV11-2 with TRBJ1-1; 7 nucleotides agree with TRBD1. CDR1 is SGHAT and CDR2 is FQNNGV in the germline V gene. Trimming cost V 1 base and J 1 base; bases outside gene matches: 3. This CDR3 contains 15 residues. DNA for the CDR3: TGTGCCAGCAGCTTAGTGACAGGGACGAACACTGAAGCTTTCTTT. This translates into CASSLVTGTNTEAFF.

This clonotype has more than one count but fewer than ten. CDR3 in amino acids: CASSPDSPATDTQYF. CDR3 in DNA: TGTGCCAGCAGCCCGGACAGCCCAGCCACAGATACGCAGTATTTT. The genes are TRBV5-4 and TRBJ2-3; possible D gene TRBD1, 6 bases. V was trimmed by 4 bases and J by 2 bases, leaving 14 bases between them. The germline CDR1 and CDR2 sequences are SGHNT and YYREEE (reference sequence). The CDR3 spans 15 residues.

The V gene is TRBV7-9, the J gene TRBJ1-2, with 7 bases matching TRBD1. Trimming took 1 base from V and 5 from J; bases not matched to a gene: 7. CDR1 and CDR2 (germline): SEHNR, FQNEAQ (reference sequence). This CDR3 spans 15 amino acids. CDR3 sequence (DNA): TGTGCCAGCAGCTTAGGGGACAGCCATTGGTATGGCTACACCTTC. Translation: CASSLGDSHWYGYTF. Complete variable domain (other parts from reference TRBV7-9 and TRBJ1-2): DTGVSQNPRHKITKRGQNVTFRCDPISEHNRLYWYRQTLGQGPEFLTYFQNEAQLEKSRLLSDRFSAERPKGSFSTLEIQRTEQGDSAMYLCASSLGDSHWYGYTFGSGTRLTVV.

The table lists this clonotype with a few counts. The chain combines TRBV4-3 with TRBJ2-7; 7 bases line up with TRBD2. This CDR3 region has 18 residues. V lost 2 bases to trimming and J lost 1 base; unmatched junction nucleotides: 14. The germline CDR1 and CDR2 sequences are LGHNA and YSLEER. The chain's CDR3 is CASSQIFRGVLRSYEQYF. CDR3 DNA: TGCGCCAGCAGCCAAATATTTCGGGGGGTACTAAGGTCCTACGAGCAGTACTTC.

This clonotype was counted at least ten times. V is TRBV7-9 and J is TRBJ2-1; 7 bases match TRBD2. J gave up 0 bases and V 5 bases, and 7 bases lay outside the gene matches. Germline CDR1 reads SEHNR; CDR2 reads FQNEAQ (reference sequence). The CDR3 consists of 16 residues. The CDR3 here is CASSGRAGSSYNEQFF. The CDR3 bases are TGTGCCAGCAGCGGGAGGGCAGGGAGCTCCTACAATGAGCAGTTCTTC. Combining the CDR3 with reference TRBV7-9 and TRBJ2-1 gives the whole variable domain DTGVSQNPRHKITKRGQNVTFRCDPISEHNRLYWYRQTLGQGPEFLTYFQNEAQLEKSRLLSDRFSAERPKGSFSTLEIQRTEQGDSAMYLCASSGRAGSSYNEQFFGPGTRLTVL.

The rearrangement uses TRBV23-1 and TRBJ1-5; D is undetermined. TRBV23-1 is noted as an ORF with a role that remains uncertain. V was clipped by 5 bases and J by 4 bases, with 9 bases between them. This CDR3 contains 13 residues. The CDR3 sequence: CASSKPDNQPQHF. CDR3 DNA sequence: TGCGCCAGCAGTAAGCCGGATAATCAGCCCCAGCATTTT.

The J gene is TRBJ1-1, the V gene TRBV5-1, with D uncertain. The germline V and J ends were trimmed by 0 bases and 8 bases, with 8 bases remaining between them. This CDR3 comprises 12 residues. Germline values: CDR1 SGHRS, CDR2 YFSETQ. CDR3 DNA sequence: TGCGCCAGCAGCTTGGATTTTGGGGAAGCTTTCTTT. It encodes CASSLDFGEAFF.

In its sample, this clonotype was seen many times. V usage is TRBV4-1 and J usage is TRBJ2-3; 11 nucleotides align to TRBD2. CDR1 and CDR2 (germline): MGHRA, YSYEKL. CDR3 length: 15 residues. V shed 10 bases and J 4 bases; nucleotides not matched to a gene: 10. CDR3 nucleotides: TGCGCCACCTCGATACTAGCGGGAGTCGCAGATACGCAGTATTTT. Protein sequence: CATSILAGVADTQYF.

The sample holds many counts of this clonotype. The rearrangement links TRBV7-3 to TRBJ1-1, with a weak D call TRBD1 (6 bases). The CDR3 is made up of 14 amino acids. CDR1 is SGHTA, CDR2 FQGTGA, per germline. The V end was cut by 2 bases, the J end by 6 bases, with 13 bases between. In DNA, the CDR3 is TGTGCCAGCAGCTTAGGTGGGCAGGGGCCTGAAGCTTTCTTT. It encodes CASSLGGQGPEAFF.

This clonotype was detected a few times. V and J are TRBV7-6 and TRBJ2-7, with TRBD1 matching over 9 bases. J lost 3 bases, V lost 5 bases, and 11 bases had no gene match. The CDR3 extends over 16 amino acids. Looked up from germline, CDR1 is SGHVS and CDR2 is FNYEAQ. DNA for the CDR3: TGTGCCAGCAGCCCGGGACCGACAGGGGGGAACTACGAGCAGTACTTC. This gives the protein CASSPGPTGGNYEQYF.

The chain combines TRBV2 with TRBJ2-7; D unresolved. The length of the CDR3 is 13 residues. Per germline, CDR1 SNHLY and CDR2 FYNNEI. V was pared by 4 bases and J by 0 bases, with 7 bases between. CDR3 bases: TGTGCCAGCAGTGGCGGCAGCTCCTACGAGCAGTACTTC. It codes for CASSGGSSYEQYF.

The CDR3 is CAWSDVIPYEQYF. The CDR3 nucleotides are TGTGCCTGGAGTGATGTCATTCCCTACGAGCAGTACTTC. This rearrangement joins TRBV30 to TRBJ2-7; D not resolved. The germline V and J ends were trimmed by 1 base and 2 bases, with 9 bases remaining between them. This CDR3 contains 13 residues. Germline-derived CDR1 and CDR2 are GTSNPN and SVGIG (reference sequence). The full variable domain, with the rest looked up from reference TRBV30 and TRBJ2-7, is SQTIHQWPATLVQPVGSPLSLECTVEGTSNPNLYWYRQAAGRGLQLLFYSVGIGQISSEVPQNLSASRPQDRQFILSSKKLLLSDSGFYLCAWSDVIPYEQYFGPGTRLTVT.

In regard to this clonotype: The conserved phenylalanine or tryptophan normally closing the CDR3 is absent here, so this likely arose from a read error. This chain uses TRBV2 with TRBJ2-4, with 11 bases fitting TRBD1. The germline CDR1 and CDR2 sequences are SNHLY and FYNNEI. V dropped 4 bases and J dropped 1; count of bases not matched to a gene: 12. The CDR3 covers 19 residues. For the CDR3, the DNA is TGTGCCAGCAGTGGAAAAGGGACAGGGGGAAGTGGGGCCAAAAACATTCAGTACGTC. Translated: CASSGKGTGGSGAKNIQYV.

The chain recombines TRBV11-2 with TRBJ2-5; D gene uncertain. Trimming took off 5 bases at V and 1 base at J, with 8 bases between the two ends. This CDR3 has 13 residues. In germline, CDR1 is SGHAT, CDR2 FQNNGV. CDR3 amino acids: CASSRTPQETQYF. CDR3 sequence (DNA): TGTGCCAGCAGCAGGACGCCCCAAGAGACCCAGTACTTC.

V gene TRBV10-3 combines with J gene TRBJ2-3; tentatively, D is TRBD2 (6 bases). This CDR3 contains 19 residues. V lost 2 bases and J 0 bases, leaving 21 bases between the germline ends. The germline gives CDR1 ENHRY, CDR2 SYGVKD. In DNA form, the CDR3 reads TGTGCCATCAGTGAGCCGTGGGGGGAAAACGGCGAAAGCACAGATACGCAGTATTTT. Its protein product is CAISEPWGENGESTDTQYF.

V and J are TRBV27 and TRBJ2-3, with 9 bases lining up with TRBD2. Trimming removed 7 bases from V and 0 bases from J; junction bases left unmatched: 14. The length of the CDR3 is 18 residues. CDR1 is MNHEY, CDR2 SMNVEV, per germline (reference sequence). CDR3 nucleotides: TGTGCCAGCACCGCCCCTAAGCGGGGGGCAGGGAGCACAGATACGCAGTATTTT. Amino acids: CASTAPKRGAGSTDTQYF.

The V gene is TRBV9, the J gene TRBJ2-3; D might be TRBD1 or TRBD2, each matching 5 bases. Germline V gene lookup returns CDR1 SGDLS and CDR2 YYNGEE. V was clipped by 3 bases and J by 2 bases, with 13 bases between them. The CDR3 covers 15 residues. The CDR3 region is CASSESGTLTDTQYF. CDR3 bases: TGTGCCAGCAGCGAATCCGGGACCCTCACAGATACGCAGTATTTT.

This clonotype was recorded a few times. This chain uses TRBV7-9 with TRBJ2-5; D not certain. This CDR3 has 15 amino acids. Trimming removed 5 bases from V and 3 bases from J, with 16 bases in between. The V gene's germline CDR1 is SEHNR and CDR2 FQNEAQ (reference sequence). The CDR3 nucleotides read TGTGCCAGCAGCCTCCGTAGGAGTTCAGAAGAGACCCAGTACTTC. Translating gives CASSLRRSSEETQYF.

This clonotype was seen many times. The rearrangement links TRBV7-2 to TRBJ2-7, with a weak D call TRBD1 (6 bases). The CDR3 is made up of 14 amino acids. The germline CDR1 and CDR2 sequences are SGHTA and FQGNSA. V was shortened by 4 bases and J by 0 bases, with 10 bases between the two germline ends. CDR3 DNA: TGTGCCAGCAGCTCCGACAGGAGCTCCTACGAGCAGTACTTC. It translates to CASSSDRSSYEQYF.

This clonotype was observed a few times. V and J are TRBV28 and TRBJ2-5, with TRBD2 as a possible D gene (5 bases). The CDR3 sequence is 12 residues long. The germline V gene encodes CDR1 MDHEN and CDR2 SYDVKM. The V and J ends lost 6 bases and 5 bases respectively, with 10 bases between them. In DNA form, the CDR3 reads TGTGCCAGCAGCCCGGAGGATGAGACCCAGTACTTC. It yields the protein CASSPEDETQYF.

This clonotype occurred many times. This rearrangement joins TRBV6-1 to TRBJ2-1; the match to TRBD1 covers 10 bases. The CDR3 runs to 18 residues. Germline V gives CDR1 MNHNS, CDR2 SASEGT. J lost 3 bases, V lost 2 bases, and 10 bases had no gene match. This CDR3 is CASSESTGTGVFYNEQFF. CDR3 coding DNA: TGTGCCAGCAGTGAATCAACCGGGACAGGGGTGTTCTACAATGAGCAGTTCTTC.

CDR3 sequence: CASSYTRTGQDNRGSLEQYF. Here the CDR3 DNA reads TGTGCCAGCAGCTATACAAGAACGGGACAGGATAATCGGGGGAGTCTCGAGCAGTACTTC. The V gene is TRBV7-9, the J gene TRBJ2-7, with TRBD1 matching 8 bases. The germline V gene encodes CDR1 SEHNR and CDR2 FQNEAQ (reference sequence). V shed 4 bases, J shed 6 bases, and the junction held 26 bases outside the gene matches. CDR3 length: 20 amino acids.

This clonotype occurred many times. This rearrangement joins TRBV7-9 to TRBJ1-2; TRBD1 aligns across 7 bases. Germline CDR1 and CDR2: SEHNR and FQNEAQ (reference sequence). The V gene end was trimmed by 1 base and the J gene end by 3 bases; junction bases not matched to a gene: 2. The CDR3 covers 14 residues. The CDR3 sequence: CASSLGQGDYGYTF. The CDR3 DNA follows: TGTGCCAGCAGCTTAGGCCAGGGGGACTATGGCTACACCTTC.

The chain couples TRBV5-1 to TRBJ2-7; TRBD1 aligns across 10 bases. The CDR3 length is 16 residues. Germline V gives CDR1 SGHRS, CDR2 YFSETQ. Losses at the gene ends were 4 bases for V and 4 bases for J; bases not matched to a gene: 11. CDR3 region: CASSLGTLGQGYEQYF. The CDR3, as DNA: TGCGCCAGCAGCCTGGGGACGTTGGGACAGGGGTACGAGCAGTACTTC.

This chain connects TRBV27 to TRBJ2-1; 10 bases map to TRBD1. The V gene's germline CDR1 is MNHEY and CDR2 SMNVEV (reference sequence). The CDR3 loop spans 19 amino acids. Trimming took 7 bases from V and 2 from J; bases not matched to a gene: 17. The CDR3 DNA sequence: TGTGCCAGCATGGTTCCAATGGGACAGGGGAAGGGACCCTACAATGAGCAGTTCTTC. Residues: CASMVPMGQGKGPYNEQFF.